What follows are 15 T cell receptor beta chains derived from one specimen sequenced in a study of neurological immune-mediated disorders. TCRdb reprocessed the 5' RACE reads with MiXCR, giving one entry per CDR3 protein. Of about 31,000 distinct CDR3 sequences in the sample, around 16% were seen once. As for time point: technical triplicate 3. Sequencing was carried out using CD4+ T cells from blood. The source of these receptors is a female donor with HTLV-1-associated myelopathy (HAM/TSP).

This chain connects TRBV7-3 to TRBJ2-3; TRBD2 might be the D (5 bases). The CDR3 is made up of 15 amino acids. Trimming cost V 0 bases and J 2 bases, with 9 bases left between them. The V gene's germline CDR1 is SGHTA and CDR2 FQGTGA. CDR3 in DNA: TGTGCCAGCAGCTTAACGAGGGCGAACACAGATACGCAGTATTTT. Its translation is CASSLTRANTDTQYF.

This clonotype has a count of ten or more. A much larger clone lies a single base off, so this may be a read error. This rearrangement joins TRBV20-1 to TRBJ2-7; D perhaps matches TRBD2 (5 bases). The CDR3 is 12 amino acids. Between the trimmed V and J ends, which lost 3 bases and 3 bases, there was a span of 9 bases. The germline V gene encodes CDR1 DFQATT and CDR2 SNEGSKA (reference sequence). CDR3 loop: CSARDGNYEQYF. DNA for the CDR3: TGCAGTGCTAGGGACGGGAACTACGAGCAGTACTTC.

In this sample, this clonotype turned up many times. The chain couples TRBV12-3 or TRBV12-4 to TRBJ2-7; D assignment may be TRBD1 or TRBD2 (5 bases each). Trimming shortened V by 5 bases and J by 6 bases, and 14 bases separated the two germline ends. The CDR3 is 13 amino acids. CDR3 residues: CASSLGTYSEQYF. The DNA for the CDR3 is TGTGCCAGCAGTCTAGGGACCTACTCCGAGCAGTACTTC.

In this sample, this clonotype turned up many times. V is TRBV6-1 and J is TRBJ1-2, with a possible D match to TRBD1 (6 bases). The CDR3 is 14 residues long. The ends were cut back, 7 bases at V and 3 bases at J, with 15 bases in the middle. CDR1 and CDR2 (germline): MNHNS, SASEGT. The CDR3 region is CASTVGALDYGYTF. CDR3 DNA sequence: TGTGCCAGCACCGTGGGGGCATTGGACTATGGCTACACCTTC.

This clonotype appeared a few times. This chain joins TRBV7-8 and TRBJ2-1, with 7 bases lining up with TRBD1. The germline CDR1 and CDR2 sequences are SGHVS and FQNEAQ. The CDR3 runs to 16 residues. J gave up 4 bases and V 2 bases, and 8 bases lay outside the gene matches. The CDR3 DNA follows: TGTGCCAGCAGCTTAAACGGGCAGGGGGTATACAATGAGCAGTTCTTC. Translated, it gives CASSLNGQGVYNEQFF.

This clonotype appeared many times. The chain has TRBV20-1 and TRBJ2-3; either TRBD1 or TRBD2 may fit D (5 bases each). This CDR3 has 15 amino acids. Between the trimmed V and J ends, which lost 5 bases and 1 base, there was a span of 16 bases. Germline V lookup: CDR1 DFQATT, CDR2 SNEGSKA (reference sequence). As DNA, the CDR3 is TGCAGTGCTTCCTACCTCGGGGCTGGCACAGATACGCAGTATTTT. Translating gives CSASYLGAGTDTQYF.

This clonotype was counted ten times or more. The CDR3 nucleotides are TGCGCCAGCAGCCCCGGGACAGGGGAGAACGAGCAGTACTTC. It encodes CASSPGTGENEQYF. V and J are TRBV5-1 and TRBJ2-7, with TRBD1 matching over 10 bases. The CDR3 contains 14 residues. After removal of 4 bases from V and 5 bases from J, the junction contained 6 bases not matched to a gene. Germline loops: CDR1 SGHRS, CDR2 YFSETQ.

This clonotype appeared many times. The V and J genes are TRBV18 and TRBJ1-4; D gene ambiguous. CDR1 is KGHSH, CDR2 LQKENI, per germline. Trimming took 0 bases from V and 10 from J, leaving 12 bases between them. There are 14 residues in the CDR3. The CDR3 reads CASSPPPGSLKLFF. The CDR3 DNA reads as TGTGCCAGCTCACCACCGCCGGGGAGTCTAAAACTGTTTTTT. Based on the CDR3 plus reference TRBV18 and TRBJ1-4, the full variable domain is NAGVMQNPRHLVRRRGQEARLRCSPMKGHSHVYWYRQLPEEGLKFMVYLQKENIIDESGMPKERFSAEFPKEGPSILRIQQVVRGDSAAYFCASSPPPGSLKLFFGSGTQLSVL.

This clonotype was seen repeatedly, ten times or more. CDR3 bases: TGTGCCAGCAGTTACCGGGATAACACCGGGGAGCTGTTTTTT. Amino acids: CASSYRDNTGELFF. The V gene is TRBV6-5, the J gene TRBJ2-2; maybe TRBD2 (5 bases). V lost 2 bases, J lost 2 bases, and 6 bases lay in between. Germline lookup yields CDR1 MNHEY and CDR2 SVGAGI. This CDR3 is 14 amino acids long.

This clonotype was recorded only once. The chain carries TRBV12-3 or TRBV12-4 and TRBJ2-4, with D possibly TRBD1 on 6 matching bases. This CDR3 is 15 amino acids long. Trimming left V 6 bases short and J 0 bases short, with 12 bases between. The CDR3 coding sequence is TGTGCCAGCAGGGACGGGACACTAGCCAAAAACATTCAGTACTTC. It specifies CASRDGTLAKNIQYF.

This clonotype has ten or more counts. This sequence joins TRBV5-1 and TRBJ2-3; TRBD1 is a possible D gene (6 bases). Per germline, CDR1 SGHRS and CDR2 YFSETQ. V was clipped by 2 bases and J by 2 bases, with 15 bases between them. There are 16 residues in the CDR3. The CDR3 DNA sequence: TGCGCCAGCAGCTTCACAGGGAACCAACACACAGATACGCAGTATTTT. It yields the protein CASSFTGNQHTDTQYF.

This clonotype has a count of ten or more. The rearrangement links TRBV7-2 to TRBJ2-1; D is undetermined. The CDR3 sequence is 15 residues long. In germline, CDR1 is SGHTA, CDR2 FQGNSA. The ends were cut back, 1 base at V and 0 bases at J, with 7 bases in the middle. The CDR3 DNA sequence: TGTGCCAGCAGCTTAGGGGGTTACTCCTACAATGAGCAGTTCTTC. Its protein product is CASSLGGYSYNEQFF.

This clonotype was counted at least ten times. The chain couples TRBV7-2 to TRBJ2-3, with D possibly being TRBD1 (6 bases). Trimming pared 6 bases from V and 1 base from J, leaving 11 bases between. The CDR3 is 14 residues long. Looked up from germline, CDR1 is SGHTA and CDR2 is FQGNSA. For the CDR3, the DNA is TGTGCCAGCAGTACAGGGTTTGGCACAGATACGCAGTATTTT. Amino acid sequence: CASSTGFGTDTQYF.

This clonotype was recorded at least ten times. The V and J genes are TRBV20-1 and TRBJ2-3; 10 bases match TRBD2. The CDR3 is 16 amino acids. Losses at the gene ends were 4 bases for V and 0 bases for J; bases not matched to a gene: 7. Per the germline V gene, CDR1 is DFQATT and CDR2 is SNEGSKA (reference sequence). DNA for the CDR3: TGCAGTGCTACCAGCGGGGGGGTCGGAAGCACAGATACGCAGTATTTT. It is translated as CSATSGGVGSTDTQYF.

This clonotype was counted ten times or more. The chain carries TRBV2 and TRBJ2-2; the D is unclear. CDR1 SNHLY and CDR2 FYNNEI come from the germline V gene. The length of the CDR3 is 15 residues. Trimming took 6 bases from V and 3 from J, leaving 14 bases between them. This CDR3 is CASRAREVDTGELFF. The DNA for the CDR3 is TGTGCCAGCAGAGCGAGAGAGGTCGACACCGGGGAGCTGTTTTTT.